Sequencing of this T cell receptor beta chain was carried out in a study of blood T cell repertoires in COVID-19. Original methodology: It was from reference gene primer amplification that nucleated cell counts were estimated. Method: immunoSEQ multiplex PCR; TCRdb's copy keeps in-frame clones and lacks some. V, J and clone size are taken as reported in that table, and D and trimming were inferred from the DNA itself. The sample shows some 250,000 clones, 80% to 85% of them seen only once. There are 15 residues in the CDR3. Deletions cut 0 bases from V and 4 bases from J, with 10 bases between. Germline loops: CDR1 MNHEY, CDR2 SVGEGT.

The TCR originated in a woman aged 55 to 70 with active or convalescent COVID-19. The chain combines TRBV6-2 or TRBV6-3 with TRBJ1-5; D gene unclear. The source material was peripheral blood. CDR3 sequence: CASSYSTPGNQPQHF. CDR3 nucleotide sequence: TGTGCCAGCAGTTACTCGACACCAGGAAATCAGCCCCAGCATTTT.